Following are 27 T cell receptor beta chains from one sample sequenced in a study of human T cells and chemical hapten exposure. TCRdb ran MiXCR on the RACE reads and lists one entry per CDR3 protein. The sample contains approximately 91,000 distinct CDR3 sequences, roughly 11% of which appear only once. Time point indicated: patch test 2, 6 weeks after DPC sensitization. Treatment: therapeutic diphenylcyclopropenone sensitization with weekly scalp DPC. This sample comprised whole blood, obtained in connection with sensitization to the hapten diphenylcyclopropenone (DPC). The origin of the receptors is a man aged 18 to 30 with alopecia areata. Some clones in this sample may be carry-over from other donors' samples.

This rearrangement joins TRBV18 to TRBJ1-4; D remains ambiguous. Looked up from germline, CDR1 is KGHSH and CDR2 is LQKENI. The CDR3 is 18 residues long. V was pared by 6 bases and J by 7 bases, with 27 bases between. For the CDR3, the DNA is TGTGCCAGCTCCGGCGGGATAATCGGGAATCAAGCAAGTGAAAAACTGTTTTTT. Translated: CASSGGIIGNQASEKLFF.

CDR3 protein: CASSLASADTQYF. For the CDR3, the DNA is TGTGCCAGCAGCTTAGCGAGCGCAGATACGCAGTATTTT. The chain combines TRBV7-7 with TRBJ2-3; D not resolved. Germline CDR1 SSHAT, CDR2 FNYEAQ (reference sequence). The CDR3 is 13 amino acids. V lost 0 bases to trimming and J lost 4 bases, with 5 bases between them. Full variable domain (outside the CDR3, taken from reference TRBV7-7 and TRBJ2-3): GAGVSQSPRYKVTKRGQDVTLRCDPISSHATLYWYQQALGQGPEFLTYFNYEAQPDKSGLPSDRFSAERPEGSISTLTIQRTEQRDSAMYRCASSLASADTQYFGPGTRLTVL.

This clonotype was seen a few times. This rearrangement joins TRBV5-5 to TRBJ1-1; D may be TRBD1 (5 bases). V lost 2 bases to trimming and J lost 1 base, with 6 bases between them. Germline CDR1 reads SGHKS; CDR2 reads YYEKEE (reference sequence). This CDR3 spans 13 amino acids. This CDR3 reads CASSLQANTEAFF. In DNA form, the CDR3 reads TGTGCCAGCAGCTTACAGGCGAACACTGAAGCTTTCTTT. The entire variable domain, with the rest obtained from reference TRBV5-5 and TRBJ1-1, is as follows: DAGVTQSPTHLIKTRGQQVTLRCSPISGHKSVSWYQQVLGQGPQFIFQYYEKEERGRGNFPDRFSARQFPNYSSELNVNALLLGDSALYLCASSLQANTEAFFGQGTRLTVV.

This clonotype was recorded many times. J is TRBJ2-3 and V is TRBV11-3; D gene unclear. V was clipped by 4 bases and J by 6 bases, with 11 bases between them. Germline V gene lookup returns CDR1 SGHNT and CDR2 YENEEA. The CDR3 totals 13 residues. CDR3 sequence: CASSSLRTDTQYF. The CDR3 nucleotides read TGTGCCAGCAGCTCGCTACGAACCGATACGCAGTATTTT. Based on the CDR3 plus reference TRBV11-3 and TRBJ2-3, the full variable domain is EAGVVQSPRYKIIEKKQPVAFWCNPISGHNTLYWYLQNLGQGPELLIRYENEEAVDDSQLPKDRFSAERLKGVDSTLKIQPAELGDSAVYLCASSSLRTDTQYFGPGTRLTVL.

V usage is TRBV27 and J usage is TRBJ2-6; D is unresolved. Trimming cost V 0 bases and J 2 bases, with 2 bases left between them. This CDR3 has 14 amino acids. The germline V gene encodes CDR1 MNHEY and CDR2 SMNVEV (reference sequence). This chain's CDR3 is CASSLSTGANVLTF. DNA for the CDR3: TGTGCCAGCAGTTTATCAACTGGGGCCAACGTCCTGACTTTC.

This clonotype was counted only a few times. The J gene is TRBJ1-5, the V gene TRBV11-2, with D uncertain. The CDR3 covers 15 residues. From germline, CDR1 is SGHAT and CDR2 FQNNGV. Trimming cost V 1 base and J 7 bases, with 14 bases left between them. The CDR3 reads CASSLVSGSGQPQHF. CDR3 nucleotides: TGTGCCAGCAGCTTAGTTTCGGGGTCCGGACAGCCCCAGCATTTT.

CDR3 DNA sequence: TGCGCCAGCAGCCAAGAGGCCCCGGTGAAACCCCAGCATTTT. This gives the protein CASSQEAPVKPQHF. This chain connects TRBV4-1 to TRBJ1-5, with D hard to call. Germline CDR1 reads MGHRA; CDR2 reads YSYEKL. V dropped 0 bases and J dropped 10 bases, with 13 bases sitting between them. The CDR3 runs to 14 residues.

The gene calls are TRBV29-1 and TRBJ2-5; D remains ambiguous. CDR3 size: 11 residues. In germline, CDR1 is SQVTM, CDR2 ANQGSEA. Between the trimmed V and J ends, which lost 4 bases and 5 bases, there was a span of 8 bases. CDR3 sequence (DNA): TGCAGCGTTGGGCACACGGAGACCCAGTACTTC. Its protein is CSVGHTETQYF.

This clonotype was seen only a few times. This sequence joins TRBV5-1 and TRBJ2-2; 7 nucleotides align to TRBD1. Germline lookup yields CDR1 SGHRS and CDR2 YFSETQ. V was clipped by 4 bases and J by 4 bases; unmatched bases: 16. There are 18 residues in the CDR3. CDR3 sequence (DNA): TGCGCCAGCAGCCCCCTTCCGACAGGGTCGGGCAGCACCGGGGAGCTGTTTTTT. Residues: CASSPLPTGSGSTGELFF.

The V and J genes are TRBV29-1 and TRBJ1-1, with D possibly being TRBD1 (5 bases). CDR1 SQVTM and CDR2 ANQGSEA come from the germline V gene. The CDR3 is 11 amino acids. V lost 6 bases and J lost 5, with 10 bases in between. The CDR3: CSVLDRTEAFF. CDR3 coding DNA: TGCAGCGTCCTAGACAGAACTGAAGCTTTCTTT.

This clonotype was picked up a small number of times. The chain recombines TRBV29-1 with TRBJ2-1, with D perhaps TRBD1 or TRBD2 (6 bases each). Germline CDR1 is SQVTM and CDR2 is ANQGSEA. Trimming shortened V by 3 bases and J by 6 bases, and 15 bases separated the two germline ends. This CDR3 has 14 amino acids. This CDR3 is CSVDPGEVTNEQFF. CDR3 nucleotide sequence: TGCAGCGTTGACCCAGGGGAGGTTACCAATGAGCAGTTCTTC.

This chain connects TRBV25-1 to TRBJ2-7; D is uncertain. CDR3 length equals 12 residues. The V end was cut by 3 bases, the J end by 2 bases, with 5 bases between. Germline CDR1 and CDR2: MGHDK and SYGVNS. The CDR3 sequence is CASSELAYEQYF. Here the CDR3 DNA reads TGTGCCAGCAGTGAGCTGGCCTACGAGCAGTACTTC.

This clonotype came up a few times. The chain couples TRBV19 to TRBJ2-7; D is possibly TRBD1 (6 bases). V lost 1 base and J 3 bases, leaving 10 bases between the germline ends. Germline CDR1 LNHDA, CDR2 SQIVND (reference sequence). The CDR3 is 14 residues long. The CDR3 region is CASSIGLRGYEQYF. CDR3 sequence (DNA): TGTGCCAGTAGTATAGGGCTCAGGGGCTACGAGCAGTACTTC.

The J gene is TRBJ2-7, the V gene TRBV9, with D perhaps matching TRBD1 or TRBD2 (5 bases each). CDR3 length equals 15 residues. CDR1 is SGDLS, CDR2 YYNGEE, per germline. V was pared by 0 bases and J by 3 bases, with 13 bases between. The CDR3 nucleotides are TGTGCCAGCAGCGTAGGGAGGTGGGGGAACTACGAGCAGTACTTC. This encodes CASSVGRWGNYEQYF.

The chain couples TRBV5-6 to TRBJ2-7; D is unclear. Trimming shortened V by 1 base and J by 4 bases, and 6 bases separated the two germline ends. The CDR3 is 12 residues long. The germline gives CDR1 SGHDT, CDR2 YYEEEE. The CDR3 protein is CASSLKLYEQYF. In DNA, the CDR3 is TGTGCCAGCAGCTTGAAACTTTACGAGCAGTACTTC.

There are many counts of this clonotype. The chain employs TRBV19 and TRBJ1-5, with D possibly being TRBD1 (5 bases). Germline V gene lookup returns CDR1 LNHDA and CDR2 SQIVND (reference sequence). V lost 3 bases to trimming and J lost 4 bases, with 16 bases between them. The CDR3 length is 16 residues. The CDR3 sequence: CASSMLSRGRNQPQHF. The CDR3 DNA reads TGTGCCAGTAGTATGTTATCCCGGGGCCGAAATCAGCCCCAGCATTTT. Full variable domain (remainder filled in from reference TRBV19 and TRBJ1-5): DGGITQSPKYLFRKEGQNVTLSCEQNLNHDAMYWYRQDPGQGLRLIYYSQIVNDFQKGDIAEGYSVSREKKESFPLTVTSAQKNPTAFYLCASSMLSRGRNQPQHFGDGTRLSIL.

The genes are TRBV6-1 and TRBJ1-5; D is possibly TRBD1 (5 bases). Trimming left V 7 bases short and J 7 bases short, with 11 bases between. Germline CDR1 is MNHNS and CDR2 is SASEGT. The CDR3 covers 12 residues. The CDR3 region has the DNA TGTGCCAGCACCTCCGGGACCCAGCCCCAGCATTTT. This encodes CASTSGTQPQHF.

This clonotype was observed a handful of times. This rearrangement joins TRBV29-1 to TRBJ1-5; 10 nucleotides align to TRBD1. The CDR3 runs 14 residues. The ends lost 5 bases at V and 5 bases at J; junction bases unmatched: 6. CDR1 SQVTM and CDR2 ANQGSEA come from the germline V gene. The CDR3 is CSVLTGGSYQPQHF. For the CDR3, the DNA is TGCAGCGTTTTGACAGGGGGCAGTTATCAGCCCCAGCATTTT. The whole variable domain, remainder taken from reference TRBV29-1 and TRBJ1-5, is SAVISQKPSRDICQRGTSLTIQCQVDSQVTMMFWYRQQPGQSLTLIATANQGSEATYESGFVIDKFPISRPNLTFSTLTVSNMSPEDSSIYLCSVLTGGSYQPQHFGDGTRLSIL.

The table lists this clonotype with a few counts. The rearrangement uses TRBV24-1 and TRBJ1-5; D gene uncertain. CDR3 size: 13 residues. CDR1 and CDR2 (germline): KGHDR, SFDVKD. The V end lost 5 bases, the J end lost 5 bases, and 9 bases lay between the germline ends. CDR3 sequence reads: CATSGTPHQPQHF. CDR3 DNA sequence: TGTGCCACCAGTGGGACTCCTCATCAGCCCCAGCATTTT.

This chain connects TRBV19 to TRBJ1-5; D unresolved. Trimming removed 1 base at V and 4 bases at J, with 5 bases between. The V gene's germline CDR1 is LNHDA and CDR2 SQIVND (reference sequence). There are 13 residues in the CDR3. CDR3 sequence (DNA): TGTGCCAGTAGTATAGCTGGGAATCAGCCCCAGCATTTT. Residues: CASSIAGNQPQHF.

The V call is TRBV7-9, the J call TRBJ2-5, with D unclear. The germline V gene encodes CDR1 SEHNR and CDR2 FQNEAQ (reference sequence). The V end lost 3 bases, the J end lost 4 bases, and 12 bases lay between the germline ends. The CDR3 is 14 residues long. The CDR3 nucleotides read TGTGCCAGCAGCTTTGTGTCACGTGGAGAGACCCAGTACTTC. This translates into CASSFVSRGETQYF.

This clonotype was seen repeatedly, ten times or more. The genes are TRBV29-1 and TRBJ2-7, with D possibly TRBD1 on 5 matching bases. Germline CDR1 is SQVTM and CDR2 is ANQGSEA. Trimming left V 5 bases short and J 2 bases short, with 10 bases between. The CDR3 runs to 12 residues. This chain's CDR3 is CSVWTLTYEQYF. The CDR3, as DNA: TGCAGCGTTTGGACATTGACCTACGAGCAGTACTTC.

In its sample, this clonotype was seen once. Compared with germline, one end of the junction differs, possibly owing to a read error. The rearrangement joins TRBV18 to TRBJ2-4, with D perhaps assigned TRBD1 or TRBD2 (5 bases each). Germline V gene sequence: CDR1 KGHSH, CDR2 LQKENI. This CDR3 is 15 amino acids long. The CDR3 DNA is TGTGTCAGCTCCCCGGGACGGACCAAGGGAAACATTCAGTACTTC. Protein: CVSSPGRTKGNIQYF.

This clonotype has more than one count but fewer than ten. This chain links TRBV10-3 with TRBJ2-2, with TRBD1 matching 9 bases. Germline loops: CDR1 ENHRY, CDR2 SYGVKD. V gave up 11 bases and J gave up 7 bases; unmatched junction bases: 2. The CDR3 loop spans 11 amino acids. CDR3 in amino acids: CAGQGFGELFF. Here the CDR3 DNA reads TGTGCCGGACAGGGGTTCGGGGAGCTGTTTTTT.

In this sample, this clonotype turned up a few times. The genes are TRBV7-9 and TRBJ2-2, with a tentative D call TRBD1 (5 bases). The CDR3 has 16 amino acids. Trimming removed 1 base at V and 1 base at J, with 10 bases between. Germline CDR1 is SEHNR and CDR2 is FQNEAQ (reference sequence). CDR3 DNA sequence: TGTGCCAGCAGCTTAGGTGCAGGGATGAACACCGGGGAGCTGTTTTTT. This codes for CASSLGAGMNTGELFF.

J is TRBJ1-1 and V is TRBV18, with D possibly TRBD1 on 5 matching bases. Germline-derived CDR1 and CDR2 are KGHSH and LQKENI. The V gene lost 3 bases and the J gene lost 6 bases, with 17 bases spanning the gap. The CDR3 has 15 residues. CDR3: CASSPVESRGAEAFF. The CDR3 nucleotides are TGTGCCAGCTCACCCGTCGAGAGTCGGGGGGCTGAAGCTTTCTTT. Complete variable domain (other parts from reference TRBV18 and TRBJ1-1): NAGVMQNPRHLVRRRGQEARLRCSPMKGHSHVYWYRQLPEEGLKFMVYLQKENIIDESGMPKERFSAEFPKEGPSILRIQQVVRGDSAAYFCASSPVESRGAEAFFGQGTRLTVV.

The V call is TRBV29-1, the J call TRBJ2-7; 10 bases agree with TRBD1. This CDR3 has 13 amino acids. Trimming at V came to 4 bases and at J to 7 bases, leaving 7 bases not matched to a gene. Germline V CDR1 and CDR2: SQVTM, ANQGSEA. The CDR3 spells CSVAGTGVEEQYF. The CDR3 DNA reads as TGCAGCGTTGCGGGGACAGGGGTGGAAGAGCAGTACTTC.